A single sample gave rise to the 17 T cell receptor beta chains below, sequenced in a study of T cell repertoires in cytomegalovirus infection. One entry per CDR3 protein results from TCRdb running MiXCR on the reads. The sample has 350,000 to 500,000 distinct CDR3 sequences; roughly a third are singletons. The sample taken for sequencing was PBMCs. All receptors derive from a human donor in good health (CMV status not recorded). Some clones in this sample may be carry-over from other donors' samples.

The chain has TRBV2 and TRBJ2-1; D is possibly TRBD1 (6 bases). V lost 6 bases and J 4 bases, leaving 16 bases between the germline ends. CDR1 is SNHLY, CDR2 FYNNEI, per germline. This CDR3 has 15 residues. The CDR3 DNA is TGTGCCAGCAGACCCGGACAGCTTGGATACAATGAGCAGTTCTTC. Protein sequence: CASRPGQLGYNEQFF.

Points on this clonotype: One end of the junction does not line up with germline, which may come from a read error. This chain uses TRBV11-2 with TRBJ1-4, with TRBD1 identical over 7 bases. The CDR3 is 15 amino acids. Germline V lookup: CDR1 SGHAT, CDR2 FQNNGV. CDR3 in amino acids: CASSFQGETSEKLFF. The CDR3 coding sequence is TGTGCCAGCAGCTTCCAGGGGGAGACTAGTGAAAAACTGTTTTTT.

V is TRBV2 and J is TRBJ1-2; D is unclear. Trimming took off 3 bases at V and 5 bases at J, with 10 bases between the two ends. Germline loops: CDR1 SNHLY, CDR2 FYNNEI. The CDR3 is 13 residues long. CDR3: CASSETTNYGYTF. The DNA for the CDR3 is TGTGCCAGCAGTGAGACAACGAATTATGGCTACACCTTC.

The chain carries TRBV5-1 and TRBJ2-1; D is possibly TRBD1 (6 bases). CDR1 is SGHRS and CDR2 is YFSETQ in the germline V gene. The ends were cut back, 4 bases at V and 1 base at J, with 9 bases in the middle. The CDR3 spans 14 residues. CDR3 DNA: TGCGCCAGCAGCCCAGGGGAGTCCTACAATGAGCAGTTCTTC. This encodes CASSPGESYNEQFF.

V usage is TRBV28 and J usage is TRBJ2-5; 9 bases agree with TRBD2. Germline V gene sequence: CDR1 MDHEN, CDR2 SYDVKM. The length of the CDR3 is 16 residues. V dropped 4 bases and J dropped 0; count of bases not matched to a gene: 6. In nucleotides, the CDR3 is TGTGCCAGCAGTTGGGATATAGCGGGGGACCAAGAGACCCAGTACTTC. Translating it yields CASSWDIAGDQETQYF.

As DNA, the CDR3 is TGTGCCAGCAACCCACGGGAAGGGCTTGCTGAAGCTTTCTTT. Translating gives CASNPREGLAEAFF. The genes are TRBV2 and TRBJ1-1; D unclear. This CDR3 is built from 14 residues. Germline assignment: CDR1 SNHLY and CDR2 FYNNEI. The V end lost 7 bases, the J end lost 6 bases, and 18 bases lay between the germline ends. Drawing the rest from reference TRBV2 and TRBJ1-1, the complete variable domain is EPEVTQTPSHQVTQMGQEVILRCVPISNHLYFYWYRQILGQKVEFLVSFYNNEISEKSEIFDDQFSVERPDGSNFTLKIRSTKLEDSAMYFCASNPREGLAEAFFGQGTRLTVV.

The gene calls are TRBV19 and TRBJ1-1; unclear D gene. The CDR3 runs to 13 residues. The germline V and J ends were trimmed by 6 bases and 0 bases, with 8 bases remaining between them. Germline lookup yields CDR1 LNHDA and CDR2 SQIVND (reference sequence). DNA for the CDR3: TGTGCCAGTAGCCGGAGCATGAACACTGAAGCTTTCTTT. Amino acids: CASSRSMNTEAFF.

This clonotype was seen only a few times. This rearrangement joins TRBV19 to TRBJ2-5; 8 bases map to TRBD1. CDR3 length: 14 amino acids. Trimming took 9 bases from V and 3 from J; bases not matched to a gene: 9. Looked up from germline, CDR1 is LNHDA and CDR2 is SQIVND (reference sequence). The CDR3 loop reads CASNPTGAEETQYF. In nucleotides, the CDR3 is TGTGCCAGCAACCCGACAGGGGCCGAAGAGACCCAGTACTTC.

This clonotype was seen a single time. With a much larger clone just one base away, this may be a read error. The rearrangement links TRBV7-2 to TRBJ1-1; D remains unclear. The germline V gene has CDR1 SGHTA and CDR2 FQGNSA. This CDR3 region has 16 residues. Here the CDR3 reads CASRLQNGNLNTEAFF. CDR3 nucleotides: TGTGCCAGCCGCTTACAAAACGGGAATCTAAACACTGAAGCTTTCTTT.

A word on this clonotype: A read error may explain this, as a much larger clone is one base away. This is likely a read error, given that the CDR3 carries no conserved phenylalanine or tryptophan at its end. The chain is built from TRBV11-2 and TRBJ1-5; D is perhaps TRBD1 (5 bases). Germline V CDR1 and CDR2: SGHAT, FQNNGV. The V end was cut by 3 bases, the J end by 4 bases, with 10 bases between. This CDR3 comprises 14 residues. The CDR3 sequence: CASSFGGENQPQHL. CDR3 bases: TGTGCCAGCAGCTTCGGGGGTGAGAATCAGCCCCAGCATTTA.

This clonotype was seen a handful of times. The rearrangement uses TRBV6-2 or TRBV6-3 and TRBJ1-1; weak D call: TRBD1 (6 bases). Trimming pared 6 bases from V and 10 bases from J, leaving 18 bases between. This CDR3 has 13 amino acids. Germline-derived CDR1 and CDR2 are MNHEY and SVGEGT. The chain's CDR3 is CASSLGTSTRAFF. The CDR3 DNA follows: TGTGCCAGCAGCCTTGGGACATCTACCCGAGCTTTCTTT.

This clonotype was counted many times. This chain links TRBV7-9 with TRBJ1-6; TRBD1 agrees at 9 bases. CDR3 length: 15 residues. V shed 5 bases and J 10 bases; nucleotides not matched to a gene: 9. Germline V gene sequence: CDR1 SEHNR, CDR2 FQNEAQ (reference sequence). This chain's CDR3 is CASSVGQGDMSPLHF. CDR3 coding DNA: TGTGCCAGCAGCGTGGGACAGGGAGATATGTCACCCCTCCACTTT.

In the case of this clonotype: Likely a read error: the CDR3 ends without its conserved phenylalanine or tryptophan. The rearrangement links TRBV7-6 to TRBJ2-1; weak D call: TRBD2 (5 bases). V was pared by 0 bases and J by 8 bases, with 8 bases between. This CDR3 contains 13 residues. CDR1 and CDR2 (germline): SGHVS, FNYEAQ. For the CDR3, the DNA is TGTGCCAGCAGCTTAGCGAGGGCAGATGAGCAGTTCTTA. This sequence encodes CASSLARADEQFL.

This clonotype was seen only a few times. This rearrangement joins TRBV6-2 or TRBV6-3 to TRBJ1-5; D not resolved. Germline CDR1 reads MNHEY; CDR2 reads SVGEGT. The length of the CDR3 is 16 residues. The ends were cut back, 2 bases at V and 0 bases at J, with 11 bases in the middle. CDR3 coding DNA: TGTGCCAGCAGTTACGAGGGCAGTTATAGCAATCAGCCCCAGCATTTT. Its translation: CASSYEGSYSNQPQHF.

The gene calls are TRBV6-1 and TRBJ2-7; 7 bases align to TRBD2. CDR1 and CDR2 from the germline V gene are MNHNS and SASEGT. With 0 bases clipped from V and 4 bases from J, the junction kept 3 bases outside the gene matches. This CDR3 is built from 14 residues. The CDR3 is CASSEAGGWYEQYF. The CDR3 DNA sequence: TGTGCCAGCAGTGAAGCGGGGGGGTGGTACGAGCAGTACTTC.

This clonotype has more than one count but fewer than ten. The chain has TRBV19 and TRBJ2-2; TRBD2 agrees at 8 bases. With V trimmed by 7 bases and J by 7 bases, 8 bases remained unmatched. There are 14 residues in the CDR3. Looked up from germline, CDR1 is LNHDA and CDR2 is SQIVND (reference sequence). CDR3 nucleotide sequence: TGTGCCAGTAACCCCCGGGAGGGCAGCGGGGAGCTGTTTTTT. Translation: CASNPREGSGELFF.

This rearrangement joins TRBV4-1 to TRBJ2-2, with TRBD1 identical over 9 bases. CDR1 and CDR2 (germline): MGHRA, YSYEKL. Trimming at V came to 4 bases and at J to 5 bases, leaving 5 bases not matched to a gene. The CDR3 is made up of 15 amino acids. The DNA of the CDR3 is TGCGCCAGCAGCCCCCTTGGACAGGGGACCGGGGAGCTGTTTTTT. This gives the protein CASSPLGQGTGELFF.